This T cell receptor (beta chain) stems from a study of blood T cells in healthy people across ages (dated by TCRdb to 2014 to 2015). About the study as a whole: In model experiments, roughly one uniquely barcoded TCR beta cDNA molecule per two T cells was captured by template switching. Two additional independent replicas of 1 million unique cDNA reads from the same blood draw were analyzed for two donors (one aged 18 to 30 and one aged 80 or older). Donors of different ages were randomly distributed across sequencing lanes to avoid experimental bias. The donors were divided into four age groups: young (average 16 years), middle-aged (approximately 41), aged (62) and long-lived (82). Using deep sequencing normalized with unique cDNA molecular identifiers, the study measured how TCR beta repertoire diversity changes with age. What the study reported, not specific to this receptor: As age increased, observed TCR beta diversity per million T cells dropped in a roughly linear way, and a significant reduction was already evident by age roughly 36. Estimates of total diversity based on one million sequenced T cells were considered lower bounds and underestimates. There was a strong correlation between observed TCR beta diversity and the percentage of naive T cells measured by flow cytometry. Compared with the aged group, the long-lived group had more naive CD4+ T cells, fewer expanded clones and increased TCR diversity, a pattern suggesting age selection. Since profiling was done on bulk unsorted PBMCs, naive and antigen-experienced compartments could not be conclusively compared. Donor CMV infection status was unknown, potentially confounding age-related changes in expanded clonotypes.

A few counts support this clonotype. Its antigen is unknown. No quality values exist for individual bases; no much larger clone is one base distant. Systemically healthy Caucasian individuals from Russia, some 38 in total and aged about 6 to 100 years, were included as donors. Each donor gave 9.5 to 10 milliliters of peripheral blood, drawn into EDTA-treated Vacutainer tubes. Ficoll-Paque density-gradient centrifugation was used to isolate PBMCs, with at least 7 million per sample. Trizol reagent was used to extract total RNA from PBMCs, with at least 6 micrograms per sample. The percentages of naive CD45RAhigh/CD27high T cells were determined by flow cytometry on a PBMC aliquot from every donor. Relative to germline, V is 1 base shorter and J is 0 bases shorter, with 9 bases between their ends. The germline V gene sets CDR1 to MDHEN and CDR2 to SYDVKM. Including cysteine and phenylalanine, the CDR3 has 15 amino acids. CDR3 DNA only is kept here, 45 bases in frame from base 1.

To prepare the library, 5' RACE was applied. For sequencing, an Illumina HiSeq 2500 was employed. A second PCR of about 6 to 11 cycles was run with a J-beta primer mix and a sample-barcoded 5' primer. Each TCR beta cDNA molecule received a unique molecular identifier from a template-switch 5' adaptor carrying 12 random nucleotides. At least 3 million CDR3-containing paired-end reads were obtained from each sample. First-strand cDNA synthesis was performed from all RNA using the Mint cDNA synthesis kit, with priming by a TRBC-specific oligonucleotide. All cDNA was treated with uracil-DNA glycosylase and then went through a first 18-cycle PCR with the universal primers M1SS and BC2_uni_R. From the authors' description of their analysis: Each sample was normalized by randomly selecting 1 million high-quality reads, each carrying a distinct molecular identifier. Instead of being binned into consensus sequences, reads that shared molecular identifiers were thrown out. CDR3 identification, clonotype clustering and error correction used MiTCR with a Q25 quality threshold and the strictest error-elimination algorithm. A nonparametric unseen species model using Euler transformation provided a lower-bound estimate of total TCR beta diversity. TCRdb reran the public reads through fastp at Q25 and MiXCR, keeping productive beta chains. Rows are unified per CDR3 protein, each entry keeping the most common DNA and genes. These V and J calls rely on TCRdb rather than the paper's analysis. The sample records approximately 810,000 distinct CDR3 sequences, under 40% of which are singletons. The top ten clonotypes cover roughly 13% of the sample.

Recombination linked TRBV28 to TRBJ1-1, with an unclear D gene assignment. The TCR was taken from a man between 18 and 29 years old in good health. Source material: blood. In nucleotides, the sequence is TGTGCCAGCAGTTTATTAGGACTCATGAACACTGAAGCTTTCTTT. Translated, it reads CASSLLGLMNTEAFF.